Shown below are 25 T cell receptor beta chains from a single sample sequenced in a study of blood T cell repertoires in COVID-19 (dated by TCRdb to 2020 to 2021). Library preparation used the immunoSEQ multiplex PCR assay. TCRdb provides this immuneACCESS table in a form limited to in-frame rearrangements. Some clones are lacking; in checked studies, under half of them reflect an unresolved V gene, and why the rest are absent is not known. The sample table lists a few hundred thousand clones, approximately 83% of them with a count of one. Approximately 1.3% of the sample goes to the ten largest clones. Sequencing input: PBMCs or T cells enriched from blood (not recorded which). These receptors were taken from a woman aged 40 to 50 with acute COVID-19.

V is TRBV7-7 and J is TRBJ2-2, with 9 bases that match TRBD2. The V gene end was trimmed by 4 bases and the J gene end by 5 bases; junction bases not matched to a gene: 8. Germline CDR1 SSHAT, CDR2 FNYEAQ (reference sequence). The CDR3 has 16 amino acids. Written as DNA, the CDR3 is TGTGCCAGCAGCTCTAGTAGCGGGAGAAGGACCGGGGAGCTGTTTTTT. It codes for CASSSSSGRRTGELFF.

The chain joins TRBV9 to TRBJ1-2, with D hard to call. The germline gives CDR1 SGDLS, CDR2 YYNGEE. The CDR3 is 14 amino acids. Trimming cost V 1 base and J 3 bases, with 10 bases left between them. CDR3 nucleotides: TGTGCCAGCAGCGTAAGCATGTCCGACTATGGCTACACCTTC. It translates to CASSVSMSDYGYTF.

V and J are TRBV28 and TRBJ2-1; D is undetermined. The CDR3 runs 12 residues. The germline V gene has CDR1 MDHEN and CDR2 SYDVKM. V shed 3 bases and J shed 7 bases, with 7 bases lying between them. CDR3 loop: CASSFSVNEQFF. CDR3 bases: TGTGCCAGCAGTTTTTCGGTAAATGAGCAGTTCTTC.

The V and J genes are TRBV7-9 and TRBJ1-1; no firm D call. The V end was cut by 5 bases, the J end by 11 bases, with 18 bases between. CDR3 size: 13 residues. Germline V gene lookup returns CDR1 SEHNR and CDR2 FQNEAQ (reference sequence). CDR3 sequence reads: CASSTIAKHGAFF. The CDR3 DNA reads as TGTGCCAGCAGCACTATTGCCAAGCATGGGGCTTTCTTT.

The J gene is TRBJ2-1, the V gene TRBV10-2, with TRBD2 identical over 12 bases. CDR1 is WSHSY and CDR2 is SAAADI in the germline V gene. The CDR3 is made up of 15 amino acids. V shed 4 bases, J shed 6 bases, and the junction held 4 bases outside the gene matches. The CDR3 DNA reads TGCGCCAGCAGTGTCCGACTAGCGGGAGTCAATGAGCAGTTCTTC. As protein: CASSVRLAGVNEQFF.

This clone was picked up a small number of times. The V and J genes are TRBV24-1 and TRBJ2-2; the D gene is possibly TRBD2 (6 bases). V lost 5 bases to trimming and J lost 7 bases, with 16 bases between them. From germline, CDR1 is KGHDR and CDR2 SFDVKD. The CDR3 totals 15 residues. CDR3: CATSGRDLINGELFF. For the CDR3, the DNA is TGTGCCACCAGTGGCAGGGACTTAATAAACGGGGAGCTGTTTTTT.

J is TRBJ2-5 and V is TRBV28, with D maybe TRBD2 (5 bases). V dropped 5 bases and J dropped 1 base, with 11 bases sitting between them. The CDR3 totals 14 residues. From germline, CDR1 is MDHEN and CDR2 SYDVKM. The chain's CDR3 is CASSMPGSQETQYF. The DNA of the CDR3 is TGTGCCAGCAGTATGCCGGGATCCCAAGAGACCCAGTACTTC. Combining the CDR3 with reference TRBV28 and TRBJ2-5 gives the whole variable domain DVKVTQSSRYLVKRTGEKVFLECVQDMDHENMFWYRQDPGLGLRLIYFSYDVKMKEKGDIPEGYSVSREKKERFSLILESASTNQTSMYLCASSMPGSQETQYFGPGTRLLVL.

This sequence joins TRBV5-1 and TRBJ2-1; 11 bases are shared with TRBD1. V lost 10 bases, J lost 8 bases, and 17 bases stayed unmatched. The CDR3 loop spans 16 amino acids. Germline V gene sequence: CDR1 SGHRS, CDR2 YFSETQ. The DNA of the CDR3 is TGCGCCTCATCCGGGACAGGGGGAAACCTCGGGGATGAGCAGTTCTTC. This translates into CASSGTGGNLGDEQFF.

The CDR3 here is CASSWDRGAFF. CDR3 coding DNA: TGTGCCAGCAGTTGGGACAGAGGAGCTTTCTTT. The rearrangement links TRBV2 to TRBJ1-1, with TRBD1 matching over 7 bases. V lost 5 bases to trimming and J lost 10 bases; unmatched junction nucleotides: 4. Germline values: CDR1 SNHLY, CDR2 FYNNEI. The CDR3 has 11 residues.

This clone was detected a few times. The rearrangement uses TRBV7-6 and TRBJ2-7; 8 bases match TRBD1. The CDR3 covers 15 residues. Per germline, CDR1 SGHVS and CDR2 FNYEAQ. J lost 3 bases, V lost 0 bases, and 4 bases had no gene match. CDR3 protein: CASSLALTGGYEQYF. DNA of the CDR3: TGTGCCAGCAGCTTAGCCCTTACAGGGGGCTACGAGCAGTACTTC.

This rearrangement joins TRBV27 to TRBJ2-1; a possible D gene is TRBD1 (5 bases). From germline, CDR1 is MNHEY and CDR2 SMNVEV (reference sequence). CDR3 length: 15 residues. Trimming removed 7 bases at V and 3 bases at J, with 16 bases between. This CDR3 reads CASIMKGLVYNEQFF. The DNA of the CDR3 is TGTGCCAGCATTATGAAGGGGTTGGTCTACAATGAGCAGTTCTTC.

The chain has TRBV4-2 and TRBJ1-4; D remains unclear. This CDR3 has 13 residues. Germline CDR1 LGHNA, CDR2 YNFKEQ. V was clipped by 1 base and J by 8 bases, with 8 bases between them. Here the CDR3 DNA reads TGTGCCAGCAGCCAAGTTCTTGAGGAAAAACTGTTTTTT. Its translation: CASSQVLEEKLFF.

The chain is built from TRBV19 and TRBJ2-2; D is undetermined. Germline V gene sequence: CDR1 LNHDA, CDR2 SQIVND (reference sequence). There are 12 residues in the CDR3. V was pared by 7 bases and J by 7 bases, with 10 bases between. The CDR3, as DNA: TGTGCCAGTAATCCCTCGTACGGGGAGCTGTTTTTT. As protein: CASNPSYGELFF. The full variable domain, completed using reference TRBV19 and TRBJ2-2, is DGGITQSPKYLFRKEGQNVTLSCEQNLNHDAMYWYRQDPGQGLRLIYYSQIVNDFQKGDIAEGYSVSREKKESFPLTVTSAQKNPTAFYLCASNPSYGELFFGEGSRLTVL.

The rearrangement uses TRBV9 and TRBJ2-7; TRBD2 is a possible D gene (7 bases). Germline CDR1 SGDLS, CDR2 YYNGEE. The CDR3 has 14 residues. Trimming took off 2 bases at V and 4 bases at J, with 13 bases between the two ends. The CDR3, as DNA: TGTGCCAGCAGCGTTGGGGAGGGGGTTTACGAGCAGTACTTC. This gives the protein CASSVGEGVYEQYF.

The CDR3 region is CASSLTRVGQPQHF. DNA for the CDR3: TGTGCCAGCAGCTTAACGAGGGTTGGACAGCCCCAGCATTTT. The gene calls are TRBV7-2 and TRBJ1-5; no definite D call. The CDR3 length is 14 residues. V lost 2 bases, J lost 7 bases, and 12 bases lay in between. Germline lookup yields CDR1 SGHTA and CDR2 FQGNSA.

The J gene is TRBJ1-6, the V gene TRBV9, with D maybe TRBD1 (6 bases). Germline V gene lookup returns CDR1 SGDLS and CDR2 YYNGEE. The CDR3 is 13 amino acids. V dropped 3 bases and J dropped 7 bases, with 8 bases sitting between them. The CDR3 DNA is TGTGCCAGCAGCGCTACAGGGAATTCACCCCTCCACTTT. Amino acids: CASSATGNSPLHF.

The chain links TRBV7-3 to TRBJ2-3; 10 bases align to TRBD2. The CDR3 totals 15 residues. The V gene end was trimmed by 6 bases and the J gene end by 9 bases; junction bases not matched to a gene: 12. Germline CDR1 is SGHTA and CDR2 is FQGTGA. CDR3 DNA: TGTGCCAGCAGTCCAAGCGGGGGGGCAGGCACCACGCAGTATTTT. Translating gives CASSPSGGAGTTQYF.

CDR3: CATTGTASYEQYF. The DNA for the CDR3 is TGTGCCACTACCGGGACAGCCTCCTACGAGCAGTACTTC. The chain is built from TRBV19 and TRBJ2-7; 7 bases are a match to TRBD1. The CDR3 has 13 residues. Germline V lookup: CDR1 LNHDA, CDR2 SQIVND (reference sequence). Unmatched junction bases numbered 6, after V lost 10 bases and J lost 0 bases.

The J gene is TRBJ1-2, the V gene TRBV3-1 (or the pseudogene TRBV3-2), with D tentatively TRBD1 (6 bases). V lost 4 bases, J lost 5 bases, and 14 bases lay in between. There are 14 residues in the CDR3. Germline V gene sequence: CDR1 LGHDT, CDR2 YNNKEL (reference sequence). CDR3: CASSPEGEWYGYTF. In DNA, the CDR3 is TGTGCCAGCAGCCCTGAGGGGGAGTGGTATGGCTACACCTTC.

The V and J genes are TRBV24-1 and TRBJ2-7, with TRBD1 matching over 12 bases. Germline CDR1 KGHDR, CDR2 SFDVKD. The CDR3 runs to 16 residues. Trimming cost V 4 bases and J 4 bases; bases outside gene matches: 7. CDR3 bases: TGTGCCACCAGTGACGGGACAGGGGGCGGTTCTTACGAGCAGTACTTC. Its translation is CATSDGTGGGSYEQYF.

V usage is TRBV11-3 and J usage is TRBJ2-7; D perhaps matches TRBD1 (5 bases). CDR1 SGHNT and CDR2 YENEEA come from the germline V gene. The CDR3 is 13 residues long. With 5 bases removed from V and 2 bases from J, the gap between germline ends came to 10 bases. DNA for the CDR3: TGTGCCAGCAGCCCAGGGATCCCCTACGAGCAGTACTTC. It yields the protein CASSPGIPYEQYF.

V is TRBV6-5 and J is TRBJ1-2; weak D call: TRBD1 (5 bases). V dropped 6 bases and J dropped 9 bases, with 11 bases sitting between them. The CDR3 covers 11 residues. The germline CDR1 and CDR2 sequences are MNHEY and SVGAGI. CDR3 coding DNA: TGTGCCAGCAGCCGGGACTCCAGCTACACCTTC. Its protein product is CASSRDSSYTF.

The V gene is TRBV2, the J gene TRBJ2-1; TRBD1 aligns across 8 bases. Germline V gene lookup returns CDR1 SNHLY and CDR2 FYNNEI. V lost 4 bases, J lost 8 bases, and 7 bases stayed unmatched. The CDR3 spans 14 residues. The CDR3 nucleotides read TGTGCCAGCAGTGGGGACAGGCGGAGGGATGAGCAGTTCTTC. Translation: CASSGDRRRDEQFF.

In its sample, this clone was seen once. This rearrangement joins TRBV15 to TRBJ2-2; 10 nucleotides agree with TRBD1. The V gene's germline CDR1 is LNHNV and CDR2 YYDKDF (reference sequence). CDR3 size: 14 residues. V lost 8 bases, J lost 4 bases, and 4 bases stayed unmatched. The CDR3 spells CATGTGASTGELFF. In DNA form, the CDR3 reads TGTGCCACCGGGACAGGGGCATCCACCGGGGAGCTGTTTTTT.

J is TRBJ2-5 and V is TRBV7-2, with D perhaps matching TRBD2 (7 bases). Germline V gene data show CDR1 as SGHTA and CDR2 as FQGNSA. Deletions cut 2 bases from V and 4 bases from J, with 14 bases between. This CDR3 is 15 amino acids long. The CDR3 nucleotides are TGTGCCAGCAGCTTAAGGGGGACTAACGCAGAGACCCAGTACTTC. As protein: CASSLRGTNAETQYF.